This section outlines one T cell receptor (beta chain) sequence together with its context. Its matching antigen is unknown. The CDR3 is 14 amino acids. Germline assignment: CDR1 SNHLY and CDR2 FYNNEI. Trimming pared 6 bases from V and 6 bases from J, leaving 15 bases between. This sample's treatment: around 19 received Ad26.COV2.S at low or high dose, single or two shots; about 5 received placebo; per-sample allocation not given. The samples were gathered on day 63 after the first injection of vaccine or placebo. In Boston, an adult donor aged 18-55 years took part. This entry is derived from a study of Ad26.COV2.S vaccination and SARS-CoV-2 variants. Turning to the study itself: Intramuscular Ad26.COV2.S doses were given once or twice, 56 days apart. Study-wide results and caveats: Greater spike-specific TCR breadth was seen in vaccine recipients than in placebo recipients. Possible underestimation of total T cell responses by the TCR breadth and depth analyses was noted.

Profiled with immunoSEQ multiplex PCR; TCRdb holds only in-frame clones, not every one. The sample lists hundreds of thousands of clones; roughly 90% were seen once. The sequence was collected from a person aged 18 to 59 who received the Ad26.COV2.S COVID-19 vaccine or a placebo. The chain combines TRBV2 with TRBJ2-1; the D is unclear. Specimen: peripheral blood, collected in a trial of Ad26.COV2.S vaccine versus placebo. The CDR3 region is CASRPQVSRNEQFF. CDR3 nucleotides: TGTGCCAGCAGGCCCCAGGTTTCACGCAATGAGCAGTTCTTC.